This T cell receptor (beta chain) appears in the sequencing data of a study of CD8 T cells in ankylosing spondylitis. Study-wide results and limits: Seemingly distinctive of ankylosing spondylitis blood was a TCR beta motif formed by eight highly homologous variants.

This clonotype occurred a few times. Its antigen remains unidentified. The V gene's germline CDR1 is SGHTA and CDR2 FQGNSA. The CDR3 totals 16 residues. V was clipped by 5 bases and J by 2 bases; unmatched bases: 10. TCRdb reprocessed the 5' RACE reads via MiXCR and lists one record per CDR3 protein. The repertoire holds 670,000 or so distinct CDR3 sequences, with under 20% as singletons. This TCR was sampled from a male donor with ankylosing spondylitis. The sample comprised blood, either unsorted or a sorted T cell fraction (not recorded which). The chain links TRBV7-2 to TRBJ2-7; 9 bases are a match to TRBD1. The DNA of the CDR3 is TGTGCCAGCAGCCGATACTCGGGACAGGGACCCTACGAGCAGTACTTC. Its translation: CASSRYSGQGPYEQYF.